This TCR beta chain was obtained from a study of OX40 agonist ivuxolimab in advanced cancers. Study information: Patients were treated with ivuxolimab, an agonistic anti-OX40 (CD134) antibody.

Assay used: immunoSEQ multiplex PCR; TCRdb lists only in-frame clones, some missing. In the table there are about 90,000 clones, approximately 91% of which are singletons. Here the sequenced sample was CD4+ or CD8+ T cells sorted from blood, taken in a trial of the OX40 agonist ivuxolimab. The TCR was taken from an adult with an advanced solid tumor such as melanoma, head and neck, liver or kidney cancer.

CDR3 in amino acids: CASSYAWGQTVGELFF. As DNA, the CDR3 is TGCGCCAGCAGCTACGCTTGGGGACAGACGGTCGGGGAGCTGTTTTTT. V usage is TRBV5-1 and J usage is TRBJ2-2; TRBD1 agrees at 7 bases. Germline lookup yields CDR1 SGHRS and CDR2 YFSETQ. The CDR3 consists of 16 residues. Germline trimming cut 3 bases from V and 7 bases from J; bases unmatched to any gene: 12.